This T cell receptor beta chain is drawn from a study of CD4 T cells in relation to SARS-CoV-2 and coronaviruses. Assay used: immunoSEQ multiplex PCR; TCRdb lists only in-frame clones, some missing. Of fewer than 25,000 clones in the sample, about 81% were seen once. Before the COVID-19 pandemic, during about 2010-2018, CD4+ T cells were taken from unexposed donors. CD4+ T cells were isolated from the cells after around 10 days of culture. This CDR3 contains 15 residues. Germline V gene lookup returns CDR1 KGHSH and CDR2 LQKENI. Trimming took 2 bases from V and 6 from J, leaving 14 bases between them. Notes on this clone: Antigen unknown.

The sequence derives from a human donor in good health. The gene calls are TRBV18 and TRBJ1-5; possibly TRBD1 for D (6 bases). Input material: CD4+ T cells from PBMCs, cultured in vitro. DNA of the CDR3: TGTGCCAGCTCACCAACACAGGGTAGCGGTCAGCCCCAGCATTTT. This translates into CASSPTQGSGQPQHF.